This T cell receptor beta chain is from a study of T-cell memory formation after mild COVID-19. At the level of the study: The study found TCR clusters largely donor specific.

Using constant-segment primers, 5'RACE produced TCR alpha and TCR beta cDNA libraries carrying sample barcodes and UMIs. MiXCR, run by TCRdb on the 5' RACE reads, gives a single entry per CDR3 protein. The sample records under 200,000 distinct CDR3 sequences, roughly 30% being singletons. CDR3 size: 13 residues. Germline V gene lookup returns CDR1 MRHNA and CDR2 SNTAGT. Trimming removed 5 bases at V and 7 bases at J, with 12 bases between. The genes are TRBV6-4 and TRBJ2-1; no reliable D call. Sample: PBMCs or a T cell subset sorted from them (not recorded which). The sequence came from an adult woman who had mild COVID-19 (a few samples of this study predate the infection). Cell type and time point are not known. The CDR3 DNA sequence: TGTGCCAGCAGTAGGTCAGACCCGAATGAGCAGTTCTTC. Protein: CASSRSDPNEQFF.